This T cell receptor (beta chain) derives from a study of control samples from healthy donors and cancer patients. V lost 6 bases and J lost 5, with 12 bases in between. The CDR3 sequence is 13 residues long. Germline loops: CDR1 SNHLY, CDR2 FYNNEI. Method: immunoSEQ multiplex PCR; TCRdb's copy keeps in-frame clones and lacks some. This sample has fewer than 200,000 clones; almost 90% occur once, and the top ten carry around 5.1%. The sequence derives from a woman in her 30s in good health. This chain connects TRBV2 to TRBJ2-3, with D hard to call. Source material: blood. In DNA, the CDR3 is TGTGCCAGCAGCCCAGGAATAGGAGATACGCAGTATTTT. Residues: CASSPGIGDTQYF.